These T cell receptor beta chains were read from a single sample in a study of tumor-infiltrating lymphocytes in localized non-small cell lung cancer. This table comes from immunoSEQ multiplex PCR, and its TCRdb copy is limited to in-frame clones, with some not included. In the table there are tens of thousands of clones, roughly three fifths of which are singletons. Sample: lung tumor tissue. These TCRs come from a human donor with non-small cell lung cancer. The CDR3 runs from the conserved cysteine through the conserved F or W. Each record gives: CDR3 protein, CDR3 DNA, J gene, D gene, clone size, V gene. The D gene is left open where the match is weak. Expanded clones are given a class, and other clones once, few, many or no size at all.

CDR3: CASSVGDRGRSGELFF; DNA: TGTGCCAGCAGCGTCGGGGACAGGGGCAGGTCCGGGGAGCTGTTTTTT; J: TRBJ2-2; D: TRBD1; size: .; V: TRBV9
CDR3: CASRGPPGGYGYTF; DNA: TGCGCCAGCAGGGGCCCCCCCGGGGGCTATGGCTACACCTTC; J: TRBJ1-2; D: .; size: .; V: TRBV10-2
CDR3: CASRDRRSQETQYF; DNA: TGTGCCAGCAGGGACCGACGGAGCCAAGAGACCCAGTACTTC; J: TRBJ2-5; D: .; size: .; V: TRBV6-6
CDR3: CATSRGGGMGTEAFF; DNA: TGTGCCACCAGCAGAGGAGGGGGCATGGGCACTGAAGCTTTCTTT; J: TRBJ1-1; D: TRBD1; size: few; V: TRBV15
CDR3: CASSLGNSGANVLTF; DNA: TGTGCCAGCAGCTTAGGAAACTCTGGGGCCAACGTCCTGACTTTC; J: TRBJ2-6; D: .; size: .; V: TRBV7-3
CDR3: CASSSAGRQETQYF; DNA: TGTGCCAGCAGCTCGGCGGGACGACAAGAGACCCAGTACTTC; J: TRBJ2-5; D: .; size: .; V: TRBV7-9
CDR3: CASSSTFPYEQYF; DNA: TGTGCCAGCAGTTCGACATTCCCCTACGAGCAGTACTTC; J: TRBJ2-7; D: .; size: .; V: TRBV28
CDR3: CASSVDGNYGYTF; DNA: TGTGCCAGCAGTGTTGACGGGAACTATGGCTACACCTTC; J: TRBJ1-2; D: .; size: few; V: TRBV2
CDR3: CASSTRTSGGHEQYF; DNA: TGTGCCAGCAGCACACGGACTAGCGGGGGGCACGAGCAGTACTTC; J: TRBJ2-7; D: TRBD2; size: .; V: TRBV11-2
CDR3: CASSLVGGGGSEQFF; DNA: TGCGCCAGCAGCTTGGTAGGTGGGGGGGGCAGTGAGCAGTTCTTC; J: TRBJ2-1; D: .; size: once; V: TRBV5-1